Listed below are T cell receptor beta chains from one sample, sequenced in a study of T cells in Graves' hyperthyroidism and ophthalmopathy. TCRdb reprocessed the multiplex PCR reads with MiXCR, giving one entry per CDR3 protein. This table holds a few hundred thousand distinct CDR3 sequences, approximately 14% found once. Sequences were obtained from blood. The receptor source for this set is a woman younger than 30 with Graves' hyperthyroidism. Each CDR3 is given with its conserved first and last residue. The D gene is left open where the match is weak. Clone size is given for some rows only: seen once, a few or many times, or a class if the clone is expanded.

cdr3_nt: TGTGCCGGTAGGGCGGAATCTACAGATACGCAGTATTTT
cdr3_aa: CAGRAESTDTQYF
clone_size: many
j_call: TRBJ2-3
v_call: TRBV2
d_call: -

cdr3_nt: TGCAGTGCTCGCGGGACAGGGAGGTCGAGCACCGGGGAACTGTTTTTT
cdr3_aa: CSARGTGRSSTGELFF
clone_size: -
j_call: TRBJ2-2
v_call: TRBV20-1
d_call: TRBD1

cdr3_nt: TGTGCCAGCAGTGTAGAGGGTGGGGGTTACAATGAGCAGTTCTTC
cdr3_aa: CASSVEGGGYNEQFF
clone_size: many
j_call: TRBJ2-1
v_call: TRBV2
d_call: -

cdr3_nt: TGTGCCAGCAGCCCATTGGCCCACAGGGGTTCGAACACTGAAGCTTTCTTT
cdr3_aa: CASSPLAHRGSNTEAFF
clone_size: many
j_call: TRBJ1-1
v_call: TRBV27
d_call: TRBD1

cdr3_nt: TGTGCCAGCTCACCACCAGGGCAGGGCCCCCCACTGAACACCGGGGAGCTGTTTTTT
cdr3_aa: CASSPPGQGPPLNTGELFF
clone_size: many
j_call: TRBJ2-2
v_call: TRBV18
d_call: -

cdr3_nt: TGTGCCTGGACCCGCGGGGGAGTGGAGAACATTCAGTACTTC
cdr3_aa: CAWTRGGVENIQYF
clone_size: many
j_call: TRBJ2-4
v_call: TRBV30
d_call: TRBD2

cdr3_nt: TGTGCCAGTTCGGGACAGAGGAACACCGGGGAGCTGTTTTTT
cdr3_aa: CASSGQRNTGELFF
clone_size: -
j_call: TRBJ2-2
v_call: TRBV19
d_call: TRBD1

cdr3_nt: TGCAGTGCTAGGTACAGGGAGAGCTATGGCTACACCTTC
cdr3_aa: CSARYRESYGYTF
clone_size: few
j_call: TRBJ1-2
v_call: TRBV20-1
d_call: -

cdr3_nt: TGTGCCAGCAGCTCGGGGTTGACTAATGAAAAACTGTTTTTT
cdr3_aa: CASSSGLTNEKLFF
clone_size: many
j_call: TRBJ1-4
v_call: TRBV12-3/TRBV12-4
d_call: -

cdr3_nt: TGTGCCACCTCCTTAGGGGGGTTAAATGAGCAGTTCTTC
cdr3_aa: CATSLGGLNEQFF
clone_size: many
j_call: TRBJ2-1
v_call: TRBV28
d_call: -

cdr3_nt: TGTGCCAGCTCACCACCCAGCAATGAGCAGTTCTTC
cdr3_aa: CASSPPSNEQFF
clone_size: many
j_call: TRBJ2-1
v_call: TRBV18
d_call: -

cdr3_nt: TGTGCCAGCAGCAACGGACTAGCGGGAACCTACGAGCAGTACTTC
cdr3_aa: CASSNGLAGTYEQYF
clone_size: -
j_call: TRBJ2-7
v_call: TRBV7-9
d_call: TRBD2

cdr3_nt: TGTGCCAGCAGTTGGGACGGGCGCTATGGCTACACCTTC
cdr3_aa: CASSWDGRYGYTF
clone_size: many
j_call: TRBJ1-2
v_call: TRBV12-3/TRBV12-4
d_call: -

cdr3_nt: TGCAGTGCTATGGAGAACTATGGCTACACCTTC
cdr3_aa: CSAMENYGYTF
clone_size: many
j_call: TRBJ1-2
v_call: TRBV20-1
d_call: -

cdr3_nt: TGTGCCAGTAGTACCTCTGGACAGGGGAAAGGTTCACCCCTCCACTTT
cdr3_aa: CASSTSGQGKGSPLHF
clone_size: many
j_call: TRBJ1-6
v_call: TRBV19
d_call: TRBD1

cdr3_nt: TGTGCCAGCAGTCCCTCCAACAGGGCCCCCAAAAACATTCAGTACTTC
cdr3_aa: CASSPSNRAPKNIQYF
clone_size: many
j_call: TRBJ2-4
v_call: TRBV12-3/TRBV12-4
d_call: -

cdr3_nt: TGCGCCAGCGGACTAGCGGGGGGAGATACGCAGTATTTT
cdr3_aa: CASGLAGGDTQYF
clone_size: many
j_call: TRBJ2-3
v_call: TRBV10-2
d_call: TRBD2

cdr3_nt: TGTGCCAGCAGCAGCCCCCCAGGTGGCTACACCTTC
cdr3_aa: CASSSPPGGYTF
clone_size: many
j_call: TRBJ1-2
v_call: TRBV7-9
d_call: -

cdr3_nt: TGTGCCAGCAGCTTCCGAGGTAGCGGGACGGGCACAGATACGCAGTATTTT
cdr3_aa: CASSFRGSGTGTDTQYF
clone_size: many
j_call: TRBJ2-3
v_call: TRBV7-3
d_call: TRBD2

cdr3_nt: TGCGCCAGCAGTCCCGGGGGCGGGAGTCGAAACATTCAGTACTTC
cdr3_aa: CASSPGGGSRNIQYF
clone_size: few
j_call: TRBJ2-4
v_call: TRBV10-1
d_call: -

cdr3_nt: TGTGCCAGCTTCTTAGGACGCACCGGGGAGCTGTTTTTT
cdr3_aa: CASFLGRTGELFF
clone_size: -
j_call: TRBJ2-2
v_call: TRBV6-1
d_call: -

cdr3_nt: TGTGCCAGCAGTCCCCGGGGAGGCCCCGCCGAAGAGGGCACCTTC
cdr3_aa: CASSPRGGPAEEGTF
clone_size: few
j_call: TRBJ1-2
v_call: TRBV12-3/TRBV12-4
d_call: -

cdr3_nt: TGCGCCAGCAGCTTTACAGGGGGAGGAGAGACCCAGTACTTC
cdr3_aa: CASSFTGGGETQYF
clone_size: -
j_call: TRBJ2-5
v_call: TRBV5-1
d_call: TRBD1

cdr3_nt: TGTGCCAGCAGCTTAGCGAGGAGGACAGGGCAGGAAAAACTGTTTTTT
cdr3_aa: CASSLARRTGQEKLFF
clone_size: -
j_call: TRBJ1-4
v_call: TRBV7-9
d_call: TRBD1

cdr3_nt: TGTGCCAGCAGCCAAGATGGGACTGGGAACACTGAAGCTTTCTTT
cdr3_aa: CASSQDGTGNTEAFF
clone_size: -
j_call: TRBJ1-1
v_call: TRBV3-1
d_call: -

cdr3_nt: TGTGCCAGCAGCCCAAGGGGGCCTAGGGGAGAGACCCAGTACTTC
cdr3_aa: CASSPRGPRGETQYF
clone_size: -
j_call: TRBJ2-5
v_call: TRBV9
d_call: TRBD1

cdr3_nt: TGCGCCAGCAGCTTACGGACGGAAGCTAACTATGGCTACACCTTC
cdr3_aa: CASSLRTEANYGYTF
clone_size: many
j_call: TRBJ1-2
v_call: TRBV5-1
d_call: -

cdr3_nt: TGTGCCAGCAGCCAAGATTCCCGGGACAGGGGGCGCGAACGAACTGAAGCTTTCTTT
cdr3_aa: CASSQDSRDRGRERTEAFF
clone_size: many
j_call: TRBJ1-1
v_call: TRBV3-1
d_call: TRBD1

cdr3_nt: TGCGCCAGCAGCCCGGGCCCTCTCTATGGCTACACCTTC
cdr3_aa: CASSPGPLYGYTF
clone_size: many
j_call: TRBJ1-2
v_call: TRBV5-1
d_call: -

cdr3_nt: TGTGCCTCCCACCCAACTAGTTGGCAGCTAGCCAAAAACATTCAGTACTTC
cdr3_aa: CASHPTSWQLAKNIQYF
clone_size: few
j_call: TRBJ2-4
v_call: TRBV6-2/TRBV6-3
d_call: -

cdr3_nt: TGTGCCAGCAGCTTAGAGGTGACCTCCTGGGCTGGAAACACCATATATTTT
cdr3_aa: CASSLEVTSWAGNTIYF
clone_size: once
j_call: TRBJ1-3
v_call: TRBV7-9
d_call: -

cdr3_nt: TGTGCCAGCAGGATTTCCTATGGCTACACCTTC
cdr3_aa: CASRISYGYTF
clone_size: many
j_call: TRBJ1-2
v_call: TRBV2
d_call: -

cdr3_nt: TGCAGCGTTCAGGGGAACACAGATACGCAGTATTTT
cdr3_aa: CSVQGNTDTQYF
clone_size: many
j_call: TRBJ2-3
v_call: TRBV29-1
d_call: -

cdr3_nt: TGTGCCAGTAGTGTTTTACTAGCGGGAGATGAGCAGTACTTC
cdr3_aa: CASSVLLAGDEQYF
clone_size: once
j_call: TRBJ2-7
v_call: TRBV19
d_call: TRBD2

cdr3_nt: TGTGCCACCAGCTCCCTCGCCGGGGAGCTGTTTTTT
cdr3_aa: CATSSLAGELFF
clone_size: many
j_call: TRBJ2-2
v_call: TRBV24-1
d_call: -

cdr3_nt: TGTGCCAGCAGCGTAGGGGGGTATAATTCACCCCTCCACTTT
cdr3_aa: CASSVGGYNSPLHF
clone_size: many
j_call: TRBJ1-6
v_call: TRBV9
d_call: -

cdr3_nt: TGTGCCAGCAGCTGGACAGGGGGCCGAGGGGAAAAACTGTTTTTT
cdr3_aa: CASSWTGGRGEKLFF
clone_size: -
j_call: TRBJ1-4
v_call: TRBV6-1
d_call: TRBD1

cdr3_nt: TGTGCCTGGAGTGTCGCCAGCGGGGAGACCCAGTACTTC
cdr3_aa: CAWSVASGETQYF
clone_size: many
j_call: TRBJ2-5
v_call: TRBV30
d_call: -

cdr3_nt: TGTGCCAGCACCCTCACGGGAGCCGCGGCTAGCGGTGTGGACCCCCTTTACAATGAGCAGTTCTTC
cdr3_aa: CASTLTGAAASGVDPLYNEQFF
clone_size: many
j_call: TRBJ2-1
v_call: TRBV11-3
d_call: TRBD2

cdr3_nt: TGTGCCAGCAGGCGACTAGCGGGTGCCGGCACAGATACGCAGTATTTT
cdr3_aa: CASRRLAGAGTDTQYF
clone_size: many
j_call: TRBJ2-3
v_call: TRBV12-3/TRBV12-4
d_call: TRBD2

cdr3_nt: TGTGCCAGCAGCCGAGGACTAGCGGGTGTCACAGATACGCAGTATTTT
cdr3_aa: CASSRGLAGVTDTQYF
clone_size: many
j_call: TRBJ2-3
v_call: TRBV3-1
d_call: TRBD2

cdr3_nt: TGTGCCAGCACCCGTCTAGCGGGGGGGTGGTACAATGAGCAGTTCTTC
cdr3_aa: CASTRLAGGWYNEQFF
clone_size: -
j_call: TRBJ2-1
v_call: TRBV7-9
d_call: TRBD2

cdr3_nt: TGTGCCAGCAGTCGGGCCCGTCTCAGGGGTGGCTATGGCTACACCTTC
cdr3_aa: CASSRARLRGGYGYTF
clone_size: -
j_call: TRBJ1-2
v_call: TRBV6-1
d_call: -

cdr3_nt: TGTGCCAGCAGCCCTTGGGTCGGATCCTTCTCTGGGGCCAACGTCCTGACTTTC
cdr3_aa: CASSPWVGSFSGANVLTF
clone_size: few
j_call: TRBJ2-6
v_call: TRBV7-3
d_call: -

cdr3_nt: TGCAGCGTTGAAAGGCTTTTGGGCGGCTACACCTTC
cdr3_aa: CSVERLLGGYTF
clone_size: -
j_call: TRBJ1-2
v_call: TRBV29-1
d_call: -

cdr3_nt: TGTGCCATCAGTGACCCCCGGGGGTACGAGCAGTACTTC
cdr3_aa: CAISDPRGYEQYF
clone_size: many
j_call: TRBJ2-7
v_call: TRBV10-3
d_call: -

cdr3_nt: TGTGCCAGCAGTCTCATATGGGGGAAGAGGTACAATGAGCAGTTCTTC
cdr3_aa: CASSLIWGKRYNEQFF
clone_size: many
j_call: TRBJ2-1
v_call: TRBV12-3/TRBV12-4
d_call: -

cdr3_nt: TGTGCCACGACTCTCATAGCGGGATTCGATGAGCAGTTCTTC
cdr3_aa: CATTLIAGFDEQFF
clone_size: many
j_call: TRBJ2-1
v_call: TRBV12-3/TRBV12-4
d_call: TRBD2